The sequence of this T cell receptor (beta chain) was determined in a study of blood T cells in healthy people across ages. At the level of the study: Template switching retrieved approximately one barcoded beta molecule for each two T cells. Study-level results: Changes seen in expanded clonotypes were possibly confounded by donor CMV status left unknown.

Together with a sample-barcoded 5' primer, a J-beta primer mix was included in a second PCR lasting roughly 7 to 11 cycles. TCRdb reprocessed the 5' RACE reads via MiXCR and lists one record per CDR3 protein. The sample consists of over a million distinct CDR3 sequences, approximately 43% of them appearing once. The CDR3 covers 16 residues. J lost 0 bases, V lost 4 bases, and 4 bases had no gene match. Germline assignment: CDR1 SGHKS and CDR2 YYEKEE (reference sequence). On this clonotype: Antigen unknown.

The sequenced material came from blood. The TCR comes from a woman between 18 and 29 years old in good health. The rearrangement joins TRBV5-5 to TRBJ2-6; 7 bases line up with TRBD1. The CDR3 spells CASSGTVFSGANVLTF. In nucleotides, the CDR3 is TGTGCCAGCAGCGGGACAGTTTTCTCTGGGGCCAACGTCCTGACTTTC.